The clone carrying this TCR beta chain was picked up a small number of times. Germline CDR1 is SGHAT and CDR2 is FQNNGV. The CDR3 spans 15 residues. The V and J ends lost 5 bases and 5 bases, in that order; junction bases with no gene match: 8. This sample is part of a study of CDR3 diversity in severe acne. TCRdb reprocessed the PCR reads via MiXCR and lists one record per CDR3 protein. This table has 89,000 or so distinct CDR3 sequences, 45% to 55% appearing once. The clonotype originates from a male donor in good health, serving as a control. The specimen was blood. The genes are TRBV11-2 and TRBJ2-7, with 11 bases identical to TRBD2. The CDR3 DNA is TGTGCCAGCAGCCAAGCCGGGACTAGCGGTGACGAGCAGTACTTC. Amino acid sequence: CASSQAGTSGDEQYF.